This T cell receptor beta chain comes out of a study of neoadjuvant anti-PD-1 for oral cavity cancer. Study-level information: Before surgery, most patients got three to four biweekly 3 mg/kg nivolumab doses.

Analysis of PBMCs was direct, with no culture step. Study-wide findings and caveats: Each response group had just three patients in TCR analyses. Treg/Th17 ratio rose with pretreatment blood and fell with post-treatment tumor TCRbeta clonality.

The data were produced by immunoSEQ multiplex PCR, yet TCRdb's version contains in-frame clones alone and is incomplete. The repertoire holds tens of thousands of clones, with around 82% as singletons. On this clone: Its antigen is currently unknown.

Trimming left V 4 bases short and J 6 bases short, with 15 bases between. The germline V gene encodes CDR1 SGHTA and CDR2 FQGNSA. The CDR3 contains 14 residues. The sample consisted of PBMCs, taken before nivolumab (anti-PD-1) treatment. This chain connects TRBV7-2 to TRBJ1-2; D gene ambiguous. The clonotype was recovered from a person between 40 and 79 years old with oral cavity squamous cell carcinoma. For the CDR3, the DNA is TGTGCCAGCAGCTCGAGACTCCGAAGCCATGGCTACACCTTC. This codes for CASSSRLRSHGYTF.